The entry below gives a single T cell receptor (beta chain) sequence along with its context. What it binds is unknown. The data belong to a study of regulatory T cells in long-lasting Graves disease. On the study more broadly: Patients with new Graves' disease had used antithyroid drugs below 3 months. Study results and limitations: Persistent cases of Graves' showed reduced TCR diversity relative to newly diagnosed patients.

For TCR beta, libraries came from iRepertoire HTBI primers and Arm-PCR of CDR3 regions. MiXCR was run by TCRdb on the multiplex PCR reads, yielding one entry per CDR3 protein. The sample includes over 500,000 distinct CDR3 sequences, 15% to 20% seen only once; the top ten take about 12%. Time point noted: newly diagnosed GD, antithyroid drugs for less than 3 months. Making the TCR library involved RNA that had been extracted from PBMCs. The CDR3 is 18 amino acids. Germline V gene data show CDR1 as GTSNPN and CDR2 as SVGIG (reference sequence). With 2 bases removed from V and 0 bases from J, the gap between germline ends came to 20 bases. This sample was shared with a second study, whose subject was T cells in Graves' hyperthyroidism and ophthalmopathy. That study reports: Patients aged 18 to 65 had newly diagnosed hyperthyroidism that had lasted under 2 months. The TCR CDR3 first-round RT-PCR relied on the HTBI primer set.

The input for sequencing was peripheral blood mononuclear cells (PBMCs), taken at new diagnosis, from a patient treated with antithyroid drugs. The J gene is TRBJ1-5, the V gene TRBV30, with a possible D match to TRBD1 (5 bases). The receptor's source is a man aged 18-30 years with Graves disease. DNA of the CDR3: TGTGCCTGGAGTCCAAATCGGGGCCAGGTCCTTAGCAATCAGCCCCAGCATTTT. It translates to CAWSPNRGQVLSNQPQHF.